The clone carrying this TCR beta chain was seen just once. At one of its ends the junction is not consistent with the germline gene, which may arise from a read error. This specimen belongs to a study of control samples from healthy donors and cancer patients. The CDR3 is 15 residues long. CDR1 is SGHVS, CDR2 FQNEAQ, per germline. The table came from immunoSEQ multiplex PCR; TCRdb's copy has only in-frame clones and leaves some out. The table has around 170,000 clones, nearly 90% seen once. The sequenced sample consisted of blood. The genes are TRBV7-8 and TRBJ2-1; no clear D gene. This TCR was sampled from a woman aged 45-65 years in good health. The CDR3 DNA follows: TGTGTCAGCAGCTTTTTGGGAAGCTCCTACAATGAGCAGTTCTTC. Translation gives CVSSFLGSSYNEQFF.